This T cell receptor (beta chain) was identified during a study of cytomegalovirus exposure and HLA in healthy donors. As for the study in general: Early released data had 80 million or so unique TCRs, all coming from HLA-typed donors.

Turning to this clone: What it recognizes is unknown.

PCR was performed using 60 Vbeta and 13 Jbeta primers. The table came from immunoSEQ multiplex PCR; TCRdb's copy has only in-frame clones and leaves some out. The repertoire holds about 68,000 clones, with 81% as singletons. Broader study findings: Later analysis placed DRB1 highest and HLA-C lowest in TCR association rates, which differed by HLA locus.

Germline V gene lookup returns CDR1 MGHRA and CDR2 YSYEKL. The CDR3 has 14 residues. This chain connects TRBV4-1 to TRBJ2-5; D may be TRBD1 (5 bases). The assigned J gene may be wrong: the sequence end matches TRBJ2-7 better. The TCR was taken from a human donor in good health. The specimen was PBMCs. The CDR3 reads CASSQIRVSYEQYF. The DNA for the CDR3 is TGCGCCAGCAGCCAGATCAGGGTCTCCTACGAGCAGTACTTC.